Below are 27 T cell receptor beta chains sequenced from a single sample in a study of blood T cell repertoires in COVID-19. Only in-frame clones appear in the TCRdb table, and some are missing; sequencing was by immunoSEQ multiplex PCR. The repertoire holds about 110,000 clones, 85% seen once, with more than 5% in the top ten. Sequences were obtained from peripheral blood. Every receptor here comes from an older woman with COVID-19, enrolled during active disease.

The chain is built from TRBV5-1 and TRBJ1-5, with D uncertain. V lost 0 bases and J lost 0, with 7 bases in between. This CDR3 has 15 residues. Germline V lookup: CDR1 SGHRS, CDR2 YFSETQ. The CDR3 DNA sequence: TGCGCCAGCAGCTTGGATGGGCCTAGCAATCAGCCCCAGCATTTT. Encoded protein: CASSLDGPSNQPQHF. The full variable domain, its missing parts supplied by reference TRBV5-1 and TRBJ1-5, is KAGVTQTPRYLIKTRGQQVTLSCSPISGHRSVSWYQQTPGQGLQFLFEYFSETQRNKGNFPGRFSGRQFSNSRSEMNVSTLELGDSALYLCASSLDGPSNQPQHFGDGTRLSIL.

This clone has just one count. CDR3 in amino acids: CASSPGPPHDSPDEQYF. The DNA of the CDR3 is TGTGCCAGCAGCCCAGGACCCCCACACGACAGTCCAGACGAGCAGTACTTC. This chain connects TRBV7-9 to TRBJ2-7; TRBD1 might be the D (5 bases). With 5 bases removed from V and 5 bases from J, the gap between germline ends came to 25 bases. This CDR3 has 17 residues. The germline V gene has CDR1 SEHNR and CDR2 FQNEAQ (reference sequence).

The sample holds one count of this clone. The J gene is TRBJ1-1, the V gene TRBV9; the match to TRBD1 covers 10 bases. With V trimmed by 4 bases and J by 12 bases, 9 bases remained unmatched. Germline V gene data show CDR1 as SGDLS and CDR2 as YYNGEE. The CDR3 length is 13 residues. CDR3 coding DNA: TGTGCCAGCAGCCCCGGGACAGGGGACAGGTCTTTCTTT. Translated, it gives CASSPGTGDRSFF.

This sequence joins TRBV6-5 and TRBJ2-2; 7 nucleotides line up with TRBD1. V gave up 7 bases and J gave up 8 bases; unmatched junction bases: 10. Germline CDR1 is MNHEY and CDR2 is SVGAGI. The CDR3 spans 14 residues. CDR3 in amino acids: CASNEQGTLGELFF. In DNA, the CDR3 is TGTGCCAGCAACGAACAGGGGACCCTTGGGGAGCTGTTTTTT.

The rearrangement links TRBV19 to TRBJ1-2; possible D gene TRBD1, 5 bases. The CDR3 consists of 14 residues. V lost 5 bases and J lost 0, with 10 bases in between. Germline V gene data show CDR1 as LNHDA and CDR2 as SQIVND (reference sequence). The CDR3: CASSFQGTNYGYTF. The CDR3 bases are TGTGCCAGTAGTTTTCAGGGCACTAACTATGGCTACACCTTC.

The chain combines TRBV27 with TRBJ1-2, with D possibly TRBD1 on 6 matching bases. V shed 3 bases and J shed 7 bases, with 21 bases lying between them. The CDR3 runs 16 residues. The germline V gene encodes CDR1 MNHEY and CDR2 SMNVEV (reference sequence). The CDR3 here is CASSFGRGPGVAGYTF. The DNA of the CDR3 is TGTGCCAGCAGTTTCGGTCGGGGACCAGGGGTGGCTGGCTACACCTTC.

The sample holds a few counts of this clone. The rearrangement joins TRBV6-5 to TRBJ2-5, with TRBD1 identical over 9 bases. CDR3 size: 15 residues. Germline CDR1 MNHEY, CDR2 SVGAGI. V lost 2 bases, J lost 4 bases, and 5 bases stayed unmatched. The CDR3 protein is CASSYGTGTGETQYF. As DNA, the CDR3 is TGTGCCAGCAGTTACGGGACAGGGACCGGAGAGACCCAGTACTTC.

This chain joins TRBV2 and TRBJ2-7; D gene unclear. The germline V and J ends were trimmed by 9 bases and 2 bases, with 14 bases remaining between them. Germline V gives CDR1 SNHLY, CDR2 FYNNEI. This CDR3 region has 13 residues. The CDR3 region is CARANTDTYEQYF. CDR3 DNA sequence: TGTGCCAGGGCGAATACAGATACCTACGAGCAGTACTTC.

The rearrangement uses TRBV27 and TRBJ2-2, with D perhaps TRBD1 (7 bases). Germline V lookup: CDR1 MNHEY, CDR2 SMNVEV (reference sequence). Trimming took 6 bases from V and 5 from J, leaving 22 bases between them. The CDR3 length is 17 residues. The CDR3 DNA reads TGTGCCAGCAGCCTCATTGGGGCAGGGGGGTTTACCGGGGAGCTGTTTTTT. Translated: CASSLIGAGGFTGELFF.

The V and J genes are TRBV9 and TRBJ1-4; maybe TRBD1 (5 bases). V lost 2 bases and J lost 7, with 12 bases in between. Germline CDR1 and CDR2: SGDLS and YYNGEE. The CDR3 loop spans 14 amino acids. CDR3 residues: CASSVGQTGEKLFF. The CDR3 DNA is TGTGCCAGCAGCGTCGGCCAAACAGGTGAAAAACTGTTTTTT.

This clone was counted only a few times. The CDR3 coding sequence is TGTGCCAGCAGCTCCGTTGTGGCAGGCCTCGGGGACACTGAAGCTTTCTTT. It encodes CASSSVVAGLGDTEAFF. The chain employs TRBV5-6 and TRBJ1-1; D is uncertain. The length of the CDR3 is 17 residues. V was cut by 3 bases and J by 3 bases, with 21 bases left in between. Germline values: CDR1 SGHDT, CDR2 YYEEEE.

This chain connects TRBV5-5 to TRBJ1-1; D may be TRBD1 (5 bases). This CDR3 comprises 13 residues. The V end lost 1 base, the J end lost 1 base, and 5 bases lay between the germline ends. Germline CDR1 reads SGHKS; CDR2 reads YYEKEE (reference sequence). CDR3 bases: TGTGCCAGCAGCTTGCAGGGGAACACTGAAGCTTTCTTT. Its translation: CASSLQGNTEAFF.

V and J are TRBV9 and TRBJ2-7, with D maybe TRBD1 (5 bases). This CDR3 has 15 amino acids. V lost 0 bases to trimming and J lost 3 bases, with 13 bases between them. Germline loops: CDR1 SGDLS, CDR2 YYNGEE. CDR3 nucleotide sequence: TGTGCCAGCAGCGTAGTCGACAGTGGAAGCTACGAGCAGTACTTC. This encodes CASSVVDSGSYEQYF.

J is TRBJ1-5 and V is TRBV24-1; TRBD1 agrees at 9 bases. Trimming cost V 5 bases and J 7 bases; bases outside gene matches: 5. This CDR3 contains 14 residues. In germline, CDR1 is KGHDR, CDR2 SFDVKD. The CDR3 loop is CATSAQGARQPQHF. CDR3 in DNA: TGTGCCACCAGTGCACAGGGGGCGAGGCAGCCCCAGCATTTT.

The V gene is TRBV7-6, the J gene TRBJ2-1, with a weak D call TRBD2 (6 bases). The CDR3 consists of 12 residues. V lost 8 bases to trimming and J lost 8 bases, with 13 bases between them. CDR1 and CDR2 from the germline V gene are SGHVS and FNYEAQ. The CDR3 sequence is CASEGGSDEQFF. In nucleotides, the CDR3 is TGTGCCAGCGAGGGAGGTAGCGATGAGCAGTTCTTC.

This chain joins TRBV6-6 and TRBJ2-3; 10 positions match TRBD1. The CDR3 is 17 amino acids. V gave up 5 bases and J gave up 1 base; unmatched junction bases: 9. Germline V gene lookup returns CDR1 MNHNY and CDR2 SVGAGI (reference sequence). The chain's CDR3 is CASSLKGGTGGTDTQYF. CDR3 sequence (DNA): TGTGCCAGCAGTCTAAAAGGAGGGACAGGGGGCACAGATACGCAGTATTTT.

The chain carries TRBV3-1 (or the pseudogene TRBV3-2) and TRBJ1-6; D might be TRBD1 (6 bases). V was shortened by 2 bases and J by 7 bases, with 15 bases between the two germline ends. The germline V gene has CDR1 LGHDT and CDR2 YNNKEL (reference sequence). The CDR3 extends over 16 amino acids. CDR3 sequence (DNA): TGTGCCAGCAGCCAAAGGCCGGGGGGGCCCAATTCACCCCTCCACTTT. It is translated as CASSQRPGGPNSPLHF.

V gene TRBV7-3 combines with J gene TRBJ2-5; 9 positions match TRBD1. The CDR3 contains 12 residues. V lost 5 bases, J lost 7 bases, and 2 bases stayed unmatched. Germline V gene lookup returns CDR1 SGHTA and CDR2 FQGTGA. The CDR3 coding sequence is TGTGCCAGCAGCCCGGGACAGGGGACCCAGTACTTC. It codes for CASSPGQGTQYF.

The CDR3, as DNA: TGTGCCAGCAGCAAAGGCAACGTGAGCTCCTACGAGCAGTACTTC. Translated: CASSKGNVSSYEQYF. This sequence joins TRBV21-1 and TRBJ2-7; TRBD2 is the table's D call and was not checked against the DNA. TRBV21-1 has pseudogene status. This CDR3 is 15 amino acids long.

The rearrangement joins TRBV6-5 to TRBJ2-1, with 9 bases matching TRBD2. Per the germline V gene, CDR1 is MNHEY and CDR2 is SVGAGI. The V gene end was trimmed by 8 bases and the J gene end by 4 bases; junction bases not matched to a gene: 9. The CDR3 contains 15 residues. CDR3 sequence reads: CASRISGGLYNEQFF. The CDR3 DNA is TGTGCCAGCCGCATTAGCGGGGGCCTTTACAATGAGCAGTTCTTC.

V is TRBV7-2 and J is TRBJ2-1; no firm D call. The CDR3 extends over 12 amino acids. Per the germline V gene, CDR1 is SGHTA and CDR2 is FQGNSA. The V and J ends lost 5 bases and 6 bases respectively, with 8 bases between them. The DNA of the CDR3 is TGTGCCAGCAGCCGCTGGCCCAATGAGCAGTTCTTC. It translates to CASSRWPNEQFF.

This chain connects TRBV19 to TRBJ1-1; D might be TRBD1 (5 bases). V lost 5 bases to trimming and J lost 7 bases, with 14 bases between them. Germline CDR1 is LNHDA and CDR2 is SQIVND (reference sequence). The CDR3 has 13 amino acids. The CDR3 bases are TGTGCCAGTAGTTTAAGGACATCCAGTGAAGCTTTCTTT. Its protein is CASSLRTSSEAFF.

The gene calls are TRBV28 and TRBJ1-2; 7 bases line up with TRBD1. This CDR3 is built from 14 residues. Trimming removed 3 bases from V and 2 bases from J; junction bases left unmatched: 3. Germline V gene data show CDR1 as MDHEN and CDR2 as SYDVKM. The CDR3 region is CASSLVTGNYGYTF. The CDR3 DNA reads TGTGCCAGCAGTTTGGTGACAGGGAACTATGGCTACACCTTC.

This chain connects TRBV20-1 to TRBJ1-2; D possibly corresponds to TRBD1 (6 bases). V dropped 3 bases and J dropped 0 bases, with 14 bases sitting between them. The CDR3 is 15 amino acids. In germline, CDR1 is DFQATT, CDR2 SNEGSKA (reference sequence). The CDR3 DNA is TGCAGTGCTAGTCCCTTGGACAGCCCTAACTATGGCTACACCTTC. It yields the protein CSASPLDSPNYGYTF.

This sequence joins TRBV5-6 and TRBJ2-3; 8 nucleotides align to TRBD2. Germline trimming cut 5 bases from V and 4 bases from J; bases unmatched to any gene: 12. The CDR3 loop spans 16 amino acids. Germline assignment: CDR1 SGHDT and CDR2 YYEEEE. The CDR3 DNA follows: TGTGCCAGCAGTGGCGCGGGGGGTTCCCCAGCAGATACGCAGTATTTT. This sequence encodes CASSGAGGSPADTQYF.

The chain is built from TRBV2 and TRBJ2-7, with 10 bases fitting TRBD1. The CDR3 runs to 13 residues. Germline values: CDR1 SNHLY, CDR2 FYNNEI. With 6 bases clipped from V and 7 bases from J, the junction kept 6 bases outside the gene matches. CDR3 residues: CASRRQGAQEQYF. CDR3 bases: TGTGCCAGCAGAAGACAGGGGGCGCAGGAGCAGTACTTC. Drawing the rest from reference TRBV2 and TRBJ2-7, the complete variable domain is EPEVTQTPSHQVTQMGQEVILRCVPISNHLYFYWYRQILGQKVEFLVSFYNNEISEKSEIFDDQFSVERPDGSNFTLKIRSTKLEDSAMYFCASRRQGAQEQYFGPGTRLTVT.

Notes on this clone: Other DNA sequences in the sample encode the same CDR3. The chain is built from TRBV24-1 and TRBJ1-5; D may be TRBD1 (6 bases). The CDR3 runs 14 residues. Trimming took off 0 bases at V and 4 bases at J, with 6 bases between the two ends. In germline, CDR1 is KGHDR, CDR2 SFDVKD. Written as DNA, the CDR3 is TGTGCCACCAGTGATTTGCAGGGGAATCAGCCCCAGCATTTT. Translating it yields CATSDLQGNQPQHF.